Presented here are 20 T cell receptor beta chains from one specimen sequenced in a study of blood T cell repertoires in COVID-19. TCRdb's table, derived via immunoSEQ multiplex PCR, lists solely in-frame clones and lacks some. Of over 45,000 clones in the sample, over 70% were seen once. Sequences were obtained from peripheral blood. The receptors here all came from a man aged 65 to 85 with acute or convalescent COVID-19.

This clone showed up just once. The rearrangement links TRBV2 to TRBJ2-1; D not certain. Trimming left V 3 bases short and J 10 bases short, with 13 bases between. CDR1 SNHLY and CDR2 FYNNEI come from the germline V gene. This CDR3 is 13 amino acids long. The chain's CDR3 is CASSEETVREQFF. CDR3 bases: TGTGCCAGCAGTGAGGAGACCGTAAGGGAGCAGTTCTTC.

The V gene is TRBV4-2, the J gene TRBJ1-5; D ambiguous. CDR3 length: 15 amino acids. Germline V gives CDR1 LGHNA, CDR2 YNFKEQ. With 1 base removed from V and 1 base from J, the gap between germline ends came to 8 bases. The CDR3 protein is CASSQGGESNQPQHF. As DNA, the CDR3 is TGTGCCAGCAGCCAAGGCGGGGAAAGCAATCAGCCCCAGCATTTT.

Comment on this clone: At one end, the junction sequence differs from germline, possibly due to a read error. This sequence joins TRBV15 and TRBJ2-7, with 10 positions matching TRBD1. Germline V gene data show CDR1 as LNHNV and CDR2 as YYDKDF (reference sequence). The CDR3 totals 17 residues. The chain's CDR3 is CATSGELDGTGAYEQYF. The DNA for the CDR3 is TGTGCCACCAGCGGAGAATTAGACGGGACAGGGGCATACGAGCAGTACTTC.

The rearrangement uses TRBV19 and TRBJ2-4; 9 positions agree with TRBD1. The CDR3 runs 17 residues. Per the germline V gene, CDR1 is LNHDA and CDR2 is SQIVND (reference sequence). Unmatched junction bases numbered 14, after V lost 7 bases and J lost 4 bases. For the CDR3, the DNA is TGTGCCAGTAATAATATGGGCCACGGACAGGGGAAAAACATTCAGTACTTC. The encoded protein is CASNNMGHGQGKNIQYF.

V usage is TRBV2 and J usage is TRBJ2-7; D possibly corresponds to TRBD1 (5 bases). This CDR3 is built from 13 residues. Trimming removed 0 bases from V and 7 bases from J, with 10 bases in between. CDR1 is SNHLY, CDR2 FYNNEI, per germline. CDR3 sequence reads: CASSEALRGEQYF. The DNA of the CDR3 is TGTGCCAGCAGTGAAGCGCTTAGGGGAGAGCAGTACTTC. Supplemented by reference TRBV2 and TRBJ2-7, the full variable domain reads EPEVTQTPSHQVTQMGQEVILRCVPISNHLYFYWYRQILGQKVEFLVSFYNNEISEKSEIFDDQFSVERPDGSNFTLKIRSTKLEDSAMYFCASSEALRGEQYFGPGTRLTVT.

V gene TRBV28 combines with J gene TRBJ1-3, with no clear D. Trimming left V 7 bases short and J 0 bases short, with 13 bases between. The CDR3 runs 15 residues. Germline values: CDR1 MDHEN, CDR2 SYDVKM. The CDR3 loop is CASIPEGHSGNTIYF. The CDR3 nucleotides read TGTGCCAGCATTCCCGAGGGCCACTCTGGAAACACCATATATTTT.

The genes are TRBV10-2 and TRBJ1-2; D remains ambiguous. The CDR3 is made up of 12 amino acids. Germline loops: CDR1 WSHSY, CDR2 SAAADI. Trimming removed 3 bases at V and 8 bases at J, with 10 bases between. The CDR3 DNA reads TGCGCCAGCAGTGAACCTACCCGGGGCTACACCTTC. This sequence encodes CASSEPTRGYTF.

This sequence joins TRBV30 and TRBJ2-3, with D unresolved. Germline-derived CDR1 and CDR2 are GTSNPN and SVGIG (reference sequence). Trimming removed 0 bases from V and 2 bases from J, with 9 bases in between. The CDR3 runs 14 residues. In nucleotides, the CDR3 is TGTGCCTGGAGTGTACTGATGTCCACAGATACGCAGTATTTT. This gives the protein CAWSVLMSTDTQYF.

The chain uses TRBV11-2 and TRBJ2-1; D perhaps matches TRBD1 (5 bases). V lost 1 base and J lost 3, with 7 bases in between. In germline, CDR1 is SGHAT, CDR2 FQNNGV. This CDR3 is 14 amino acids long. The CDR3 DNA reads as TGTGCCAGCAGCTTAGCTCAGGGCTACAATGAGCAGTTCTTC. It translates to CASSLAQGYNEQFF.

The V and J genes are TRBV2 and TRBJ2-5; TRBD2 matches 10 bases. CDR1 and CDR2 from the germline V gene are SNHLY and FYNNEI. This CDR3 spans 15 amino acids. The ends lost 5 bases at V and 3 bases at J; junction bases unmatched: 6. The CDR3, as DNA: TGTGCCAGCAGTAAAAGCGGGAGGGCCGAAGAGACCCAGTACTTC. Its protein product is CASSKSGRAEETQYF.

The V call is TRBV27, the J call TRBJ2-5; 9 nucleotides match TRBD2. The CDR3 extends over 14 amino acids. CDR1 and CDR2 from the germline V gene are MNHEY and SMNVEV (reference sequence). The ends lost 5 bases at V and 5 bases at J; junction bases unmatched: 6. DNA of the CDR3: TGTGCCAGCAGTCGGGCGGGGGGGACGGAGACCCAGTACTTC. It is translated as CASSRAGGTETQYF.

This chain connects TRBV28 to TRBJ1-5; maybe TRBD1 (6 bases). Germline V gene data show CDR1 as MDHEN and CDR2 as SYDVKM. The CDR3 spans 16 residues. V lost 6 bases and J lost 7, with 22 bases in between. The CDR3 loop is CASSLGKGGTGQPQHF. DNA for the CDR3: TGTGCCAGCAGCCTAGGGAAAGGGGGAACGGGACAGCCCCAGCATTTT.

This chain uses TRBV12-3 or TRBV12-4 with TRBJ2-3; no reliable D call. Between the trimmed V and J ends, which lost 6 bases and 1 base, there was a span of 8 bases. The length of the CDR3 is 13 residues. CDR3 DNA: TGTGCCAGCAGCCCGGGTGGCACAGATACGCAGTATTTT. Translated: CASSPGGTDTQYF.

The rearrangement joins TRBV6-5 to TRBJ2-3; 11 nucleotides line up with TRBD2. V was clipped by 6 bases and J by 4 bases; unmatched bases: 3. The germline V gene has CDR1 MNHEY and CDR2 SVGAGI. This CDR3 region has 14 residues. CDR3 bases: TGTGCCAGCAGACCGGGACTAGCGGCAGATACGCAGTATTTT. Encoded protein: CASRPGLAADTQYF.

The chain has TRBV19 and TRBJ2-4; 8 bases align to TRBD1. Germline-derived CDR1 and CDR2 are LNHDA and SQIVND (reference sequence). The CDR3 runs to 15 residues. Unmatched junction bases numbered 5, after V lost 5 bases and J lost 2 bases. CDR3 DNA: TGTGCCAGTAGTGCGGACAGGGTACCCAAAAACATTCAGTACTTC. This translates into CASSADRVPKNIQYF.

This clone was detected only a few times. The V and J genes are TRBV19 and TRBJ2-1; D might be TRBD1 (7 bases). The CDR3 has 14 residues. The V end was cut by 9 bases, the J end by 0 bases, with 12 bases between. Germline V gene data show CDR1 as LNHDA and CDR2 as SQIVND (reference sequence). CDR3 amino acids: CASNQGGSYNEQFF. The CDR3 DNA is TGTGCCAGCAATCAGGGGGGCTCCTACAATGAGCAGTTCTTC.

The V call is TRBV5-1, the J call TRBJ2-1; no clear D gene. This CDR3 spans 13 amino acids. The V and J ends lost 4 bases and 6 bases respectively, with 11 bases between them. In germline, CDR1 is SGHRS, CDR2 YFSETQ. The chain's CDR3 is CASSPQWSNEQFF. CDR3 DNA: TGCGCCAGCAGCCCACAATGGAGCAATGAGCAGTTCTTC.

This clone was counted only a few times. The CDR3 sequence is CASSQARQGPDTIYF. As DNA, the CDR3 is TGTGCCAGCAGCCAAGCCCGACAGGGCCCTGACACCATATATTTT. The chain links TRBV4-2 to TRBJ1-3; TRBD1 matches at 7 bases. CDR3 length equals 15 residues. In germline, CDR1 is LGHNA, CDR2 YNFKEQ. V lost 1 base, J lost 8 bases, and 8 bases stayed unmatched.

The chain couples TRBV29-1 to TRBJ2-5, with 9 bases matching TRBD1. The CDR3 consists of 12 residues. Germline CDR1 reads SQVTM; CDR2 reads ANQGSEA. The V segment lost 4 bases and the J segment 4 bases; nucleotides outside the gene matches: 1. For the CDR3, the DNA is TGCAGCGTTGGGACAGGGGTAGAGACCCAGTACTTC. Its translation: CSVGTGVETQYF.

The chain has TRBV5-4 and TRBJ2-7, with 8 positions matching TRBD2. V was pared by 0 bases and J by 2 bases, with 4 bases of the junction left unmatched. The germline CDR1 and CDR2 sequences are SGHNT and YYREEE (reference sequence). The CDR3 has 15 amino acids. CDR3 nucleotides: TGTGCCAGCAGCTTGGACGGGGGGGGCGCCTACGAGCAGTACTTC. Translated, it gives CASSLDGGGAYEQYF.